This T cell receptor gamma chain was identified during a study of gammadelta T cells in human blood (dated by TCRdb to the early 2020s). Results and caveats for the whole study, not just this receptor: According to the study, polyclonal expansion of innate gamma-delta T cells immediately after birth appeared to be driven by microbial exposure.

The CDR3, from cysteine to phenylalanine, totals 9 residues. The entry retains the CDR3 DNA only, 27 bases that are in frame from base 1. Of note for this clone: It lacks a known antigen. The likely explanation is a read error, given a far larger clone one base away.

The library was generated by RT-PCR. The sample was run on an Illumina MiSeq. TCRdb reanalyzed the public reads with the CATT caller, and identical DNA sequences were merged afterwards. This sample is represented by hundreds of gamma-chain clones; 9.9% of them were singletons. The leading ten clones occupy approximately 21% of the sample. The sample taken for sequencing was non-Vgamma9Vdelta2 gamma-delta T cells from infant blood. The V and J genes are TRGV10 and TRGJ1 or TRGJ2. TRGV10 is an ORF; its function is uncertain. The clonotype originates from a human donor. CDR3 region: CAAGSKKLF. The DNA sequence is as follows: TGTGCTGCGGGATCGAAGAAGCTCTTT.